The text below deals with one TCR beta chain. These data belong to a study of PD-L1 blockade in urothelial cancer. Study at large: Patients had undergone 0 to 3 prior chemotherapy regimens.

The CDR3 consists of 15 residues. V shed 4 bases, J shed 3 bases, and the junction held 3 bases outside the gene matches. The V gene's germline CDR1 is SGHVS and CDR2 FQNEAQ. A spike-in of synthetic TCR analog templates was added to each PCR. Sequenced by immunoSEQ multiplex PCR; TCRdb stores in-frame clones only, minus some. This repertoire shows 15,000 to 20,000 clones, 87% found once; its top ten account for 5.9%. This chain connects TRBV7-8 to TRBJ2-3; 11 bases are a match to TRBD2. The origin of this receptor is a man aged 50 to 59 with urothelial cancer. Sequenced material: PBMCs, taken around atezolizumab (anti-PD-L1) treatment. CDR3 loop: CASSSTSGRTDTQYF. The CDR3 DNA is TGTGCCAGCAGCTCTACTAGCGGGAGAACAGATACGCAGTATTTT. The whole variable domain, remainder taken from reference TRBV7-8 and TRBJ2-3, is GAGVSQSPRYKVAKRGQDVALRCDPISGHVSLFWYQQALGQGPEFLTYFQNEAQLDKSGLPSDRFFAERPEGSVSTLKIQRTQQEDSAVYLCASSSTSGRTDTQYFGPGTRLTVL.